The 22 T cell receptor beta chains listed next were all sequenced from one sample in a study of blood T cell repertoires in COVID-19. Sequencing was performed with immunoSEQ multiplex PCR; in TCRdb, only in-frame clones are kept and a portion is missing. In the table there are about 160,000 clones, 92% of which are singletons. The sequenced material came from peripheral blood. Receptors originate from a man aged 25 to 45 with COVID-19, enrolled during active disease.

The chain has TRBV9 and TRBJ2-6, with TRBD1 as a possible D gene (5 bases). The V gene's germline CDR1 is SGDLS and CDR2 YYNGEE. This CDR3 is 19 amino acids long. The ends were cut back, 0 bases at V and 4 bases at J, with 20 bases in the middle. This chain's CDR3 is CASSVAWSRALAGANVLTF. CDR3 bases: TGTGCCAGCAGCGTAGCCTGGAGCAGGGCTCTGGCCGGGGCCAACGTCCTGACTTTC.

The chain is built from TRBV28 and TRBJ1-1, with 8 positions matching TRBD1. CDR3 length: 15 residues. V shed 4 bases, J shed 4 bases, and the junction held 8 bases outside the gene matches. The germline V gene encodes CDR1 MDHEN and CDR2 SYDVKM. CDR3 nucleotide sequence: TGTGCCAGCAGTTCCCCAGACAGGGGCATCACTGAAGCTTTCTTT. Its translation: CASSSPDRGITEAFF.

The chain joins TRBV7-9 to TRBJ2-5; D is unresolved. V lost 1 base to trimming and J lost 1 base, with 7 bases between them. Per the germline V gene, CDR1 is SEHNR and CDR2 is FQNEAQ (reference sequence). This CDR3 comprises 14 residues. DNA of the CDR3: TGTGCCAGCAGCTTAGGGTACAGCCAAGAGACCCAGTACTTC. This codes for CASSLGYSQETQYF.

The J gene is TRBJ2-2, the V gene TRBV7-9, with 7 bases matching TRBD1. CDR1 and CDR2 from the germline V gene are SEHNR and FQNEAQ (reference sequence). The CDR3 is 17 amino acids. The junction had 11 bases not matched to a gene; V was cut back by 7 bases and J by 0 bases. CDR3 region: CASTIGGRASNTGELFF. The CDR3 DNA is TGTGCCAGCACTATAGGGGGCAGGGCATCGAACACCGGGGAGCTGTTTTTT.

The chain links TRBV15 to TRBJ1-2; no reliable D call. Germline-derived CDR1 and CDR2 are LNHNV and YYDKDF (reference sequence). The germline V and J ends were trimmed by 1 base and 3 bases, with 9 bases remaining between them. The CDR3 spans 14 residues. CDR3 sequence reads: CATSRVPRYYGYTF. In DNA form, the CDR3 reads TGTGCCACCAGCAGAGTCCCCAGGTACTATGGCTACACCTTC. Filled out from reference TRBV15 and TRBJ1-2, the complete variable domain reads DAMVIQNPRYQVTQFGKPVTLSCSQTLNHNVMYWYQQKSSQAPKLLFHYYDKDFNNEADTPDNFQSRRPNTSFCFLDIRSPGLGDTAMYLCATSRVPRYYGYTFGSGTRLTVV.

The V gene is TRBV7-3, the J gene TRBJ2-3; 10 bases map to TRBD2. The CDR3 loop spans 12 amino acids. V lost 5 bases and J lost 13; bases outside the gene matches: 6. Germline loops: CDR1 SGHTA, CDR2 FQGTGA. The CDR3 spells CASSPLAGEKYF. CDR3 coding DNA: TGTGCCAGCAGCCCCCTAGCGGGAGAAAAGTATTTT.

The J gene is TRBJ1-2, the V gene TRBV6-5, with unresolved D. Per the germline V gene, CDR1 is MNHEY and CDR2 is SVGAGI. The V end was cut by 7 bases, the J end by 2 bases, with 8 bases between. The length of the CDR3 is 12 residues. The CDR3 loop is CASKSMNYGYTF. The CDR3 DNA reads TGTGCCAGCAAAAGCATGAACTATGGCTACACCTTC.

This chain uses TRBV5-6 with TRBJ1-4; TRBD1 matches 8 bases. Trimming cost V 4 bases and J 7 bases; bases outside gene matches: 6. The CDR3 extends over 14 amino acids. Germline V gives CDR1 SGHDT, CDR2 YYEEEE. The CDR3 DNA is TGTGCCAGCAGCGCCCGGGACAGGCGTGAAAAACTGTTTTTT. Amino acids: CASSARDRREKLFF.

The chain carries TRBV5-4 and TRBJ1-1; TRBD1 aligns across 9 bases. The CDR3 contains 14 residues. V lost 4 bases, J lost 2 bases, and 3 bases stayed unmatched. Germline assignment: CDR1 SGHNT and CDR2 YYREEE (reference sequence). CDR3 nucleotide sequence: TGTGCCAGCAGCCCGACAGGGGGAAACACTGAAGCTTTCTTT. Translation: CASSPTGGNTEAFF.

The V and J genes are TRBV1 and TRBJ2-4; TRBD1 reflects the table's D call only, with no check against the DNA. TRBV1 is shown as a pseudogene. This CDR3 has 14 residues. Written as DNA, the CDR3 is TGCACCAGCAGCCGGGGACAGGGCGAAAACATTCAGTACTTC. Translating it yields CTSSRGQGENIQYF.

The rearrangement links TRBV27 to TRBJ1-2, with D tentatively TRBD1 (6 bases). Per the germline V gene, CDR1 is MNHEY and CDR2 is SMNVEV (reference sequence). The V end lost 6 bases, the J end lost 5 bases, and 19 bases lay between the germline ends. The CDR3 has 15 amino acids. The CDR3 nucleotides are TGTGCCAGCAGCCCTACAGGGCTGCTCACATATGGCTACACCTTC. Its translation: CASSPTGLLTYGYTF.

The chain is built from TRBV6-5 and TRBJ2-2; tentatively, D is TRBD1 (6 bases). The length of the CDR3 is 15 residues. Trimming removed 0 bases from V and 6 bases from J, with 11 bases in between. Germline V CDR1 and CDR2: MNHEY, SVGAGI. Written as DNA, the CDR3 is TGTGCCAGCAGTTACTCGTTCCCAGGGGCCGGGGAGCTGTTTTTT. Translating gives CASSYSFPGAGELFF.

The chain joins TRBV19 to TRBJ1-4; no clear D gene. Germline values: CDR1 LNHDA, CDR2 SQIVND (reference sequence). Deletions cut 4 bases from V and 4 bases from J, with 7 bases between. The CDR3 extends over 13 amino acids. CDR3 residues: CASSRSGNEKLFF. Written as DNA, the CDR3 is TGTGCCAGTAGTAGGTCGGGTAATGAAAAACTGTTTTTT.

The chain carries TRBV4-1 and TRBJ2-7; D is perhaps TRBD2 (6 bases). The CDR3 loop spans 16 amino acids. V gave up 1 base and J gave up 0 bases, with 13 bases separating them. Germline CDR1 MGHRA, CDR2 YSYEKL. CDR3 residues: CASSQGEAGFSYEQYF. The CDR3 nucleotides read TGCGCCAGCAGCCAAGGAGAAGCGGGCTTCTCCTACGAGCAGTACTTC.

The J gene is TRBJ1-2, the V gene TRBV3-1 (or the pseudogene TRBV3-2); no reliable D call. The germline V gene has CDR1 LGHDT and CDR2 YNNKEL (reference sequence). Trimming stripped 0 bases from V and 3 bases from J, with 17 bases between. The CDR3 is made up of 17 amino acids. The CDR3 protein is CASSQDPFVGRDYGYTF. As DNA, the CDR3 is TGTGCCAGCAGCCAAGACCCCTTCGTGGGTCGGGACTATGGCTACACCTTC.

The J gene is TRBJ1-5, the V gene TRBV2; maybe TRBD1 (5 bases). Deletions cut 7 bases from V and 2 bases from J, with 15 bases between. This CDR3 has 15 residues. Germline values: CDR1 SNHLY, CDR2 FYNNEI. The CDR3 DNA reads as TGTGCCAGCATGGGGGGGAGACTAGGCAATCAGCCCCAGCATTTT. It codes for CASMGGRLGNQPQHF.

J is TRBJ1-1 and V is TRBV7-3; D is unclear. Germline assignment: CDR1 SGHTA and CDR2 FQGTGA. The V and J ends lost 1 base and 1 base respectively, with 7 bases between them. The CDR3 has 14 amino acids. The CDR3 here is CASSLSAGNTEAFF. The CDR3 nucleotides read TGTGCCAGCAGCTTAAGTGCAGGGAACACTGAAGCTTTCTTT.

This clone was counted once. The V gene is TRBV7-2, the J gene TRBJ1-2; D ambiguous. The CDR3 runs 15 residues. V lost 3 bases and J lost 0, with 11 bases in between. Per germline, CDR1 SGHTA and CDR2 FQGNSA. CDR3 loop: CASSFFTDPNYGYTF. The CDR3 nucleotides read TGTGCCAGCAGCTTTTTTACTGATCCTAACTATGGCTACACCTTC.

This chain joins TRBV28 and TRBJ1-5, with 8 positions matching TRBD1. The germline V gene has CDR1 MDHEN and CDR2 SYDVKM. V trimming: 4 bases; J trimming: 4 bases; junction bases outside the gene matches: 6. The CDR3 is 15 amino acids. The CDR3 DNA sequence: TGTGCCAGCAGTTCAGGGGGCGTGCGAAATCAGCCCCAGCATTTT. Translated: CASSSGGVRNQPQHF.

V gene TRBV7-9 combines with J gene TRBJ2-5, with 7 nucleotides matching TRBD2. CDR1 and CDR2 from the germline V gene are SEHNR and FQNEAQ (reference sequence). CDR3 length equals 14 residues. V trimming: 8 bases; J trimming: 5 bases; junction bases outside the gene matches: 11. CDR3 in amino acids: CASSPGSGGETQYF. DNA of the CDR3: TGTGCCAGCTCTCCGGGATCGGGAGGCGAGACCCAGTACTTC. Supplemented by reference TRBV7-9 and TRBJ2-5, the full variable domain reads DTGVSQNPRHKITKRGQNVTFRCDPISEHNRLYWYRQTLGQGPEFLTYFQNEAQLEKSRLLSDRFSAERPKGSFSTLEIQRTEQGDSAMYLCASSPGSGGETQYFGPGTRLLVL.

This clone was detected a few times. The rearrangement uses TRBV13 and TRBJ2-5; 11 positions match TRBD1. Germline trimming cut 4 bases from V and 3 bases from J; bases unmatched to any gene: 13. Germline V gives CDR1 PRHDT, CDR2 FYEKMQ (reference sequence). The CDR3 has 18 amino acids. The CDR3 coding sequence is TGTGCCAGCAGCTGGTTAAGTGGATGGGGACAGGGGGAAGAGACCCAGTACTTC. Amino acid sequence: CASSWLSGWGQGEETQYF.

The CDR3 DNA sequence: TGTGCCAGCAGTGGTGGGCTAGCGGGAGGGAGGTACACCGGGGAGCTGTTTTTT. Its protein is CASSGGLAGGRYTGELFF. This chain links TRBV6-1 with TRBJ2-2; 12 nucleotides match TRBD2. This CDR3 has 18 amino acids. CDR1 is MNHNS and CDR2 is SASEGT in the germline V gene. The V gene end was trimmed by 4 bases and the J gene end by 3 bases; junction bases not matched to a gene: 9.